Given below is one T cell receptor beta chain in context. The entry originates in a study of blood T cell repertoires in COVID-19. Generated by immunoSEQ multiplex PCR, the TCRdb table keeps only in-frame clones and is missing some. The sample includes about 200,000 clones, about 85% of them seen just once. There are 17 residues in the CDR3. Germline V CDR1 and CDR2: MGHDK, SYGVNS. V and J are TRBV25-1 and TRBJ2-2; 10 positions agree with TRBD2. Sequencing was performed on peripheral blood. The clonotype was recovered from an elderly woman with acute or convalescent COVID-19. The DNA of the CDR3 is TGTGCTGTATCAAAGCGGGAGGGTTCCGCGGTCACCGGGGAGCTGTTTTTT. It translates to CAVSKREGSAVTGELFF.